This T cell receptor (beta chain) originates from a study of cytomegalovirus exposure and HLA in healthy donors. About the study: An earlier analysis found around 120 million unique TCR beta sequences from 150 million to 200 million T cells.

V lost 0 bases and J lost 7, with 10 bases in between. CDR3 size: 13 residues. Germline V gene data show CDR1 as MNHEY and CDR2 as SMNVEV (reference sequence). PCR amplification relied on 60 Vbeta primers (plus 13 Jbeta primers). Profiled with immunoSEQ multiplex PCR; TCRdb holds only in-frame clones, not every one. Of 100,000 to 150,000 clones detected, 74% appear once; the ten largest clones hold approximately 6.4%. The sequence derives from a woman between 45 and 65 years old in good health and CMV-seropositive. V is TRBV27 and J is TRBJ2-7, with unresolved D. Material for sequencing was PBMCs. For the CDR3, the DNA is TGTGCCAGCAGTTTATCGAGCAGACTTGAGCAGTACTTC. The encoded protein is CASSLSSRLEQYF.